Listed here are 18 T cell receptor beta chains from one sample, sequenced in a study of blood T cells in healthy people across ages. Alongside a J-beta primer mix, a sample-barcoded 5' primer served in a second PCR lasting about 7 to 11 cycles. TCRdb reprocessed the 5' RACE reads via MiXCR and lists one record per CDR3 protein. The sample includes 710,000 or so distinct CDR3 sequences, about 34% of them seen just once. Sequenced input: blood. The source of these receptors is a woman over 75 in good health.

This sequence joins TRBV7-2 and TRBJ2-1; the match to TRBD1 covers 8 bases. V trimming: 2 bases; J trimming: 7 bases; junction bases outside the gene matches: 4. CDR3 length: 14 amino acids. Germline V CDR1 and CDR2: SGHTA, FQGNSA. The CDR3 region is CASSLHRGRNEQFF. The CDR3 nucleotides read TGTGCCAGCAGCTTACACAGGGGGAGAAATGAGCAGTTCTTC.

This chain uses TRBV7-2 with TRBJ2-3, with TRBD2 matching over 10 bases. The V segment lost 5 bases and the J segment 6 bases; nucleotides outside the gene matches: 8. The CDR3 sequence is 15 residues long. The germline gives CDR1 SGHTA, CDR2 FQGNSA. As DNA, the CDR3 is TGTGCCAGCAGCCGTACTAGCGGGGACGGGGATACGCAGTATTTT. This gives the protein CASSRTSGDGDTQYF.

As for this clonotype: A much larger clone lies one base from this, so it may be a read error. The V call is TRBV20-1, the J call TRBJ1-5; the D gene is possibly TRBD1 (6 bases). V was clipped by 6 bases and J by 4 bases, with 19 bases between them. This CDR3 is 15 amino acids long. CDR1 and CDR2 (germline): DFQATT, SNEGSKA (reference sequence). Here the CDR3 reads CSARTAASLNQPQHF. The CDR3 DNA reads TGCAGTGCCCGGACAGCGGCCTCTCTTAATCAGCCCCAGCATTTT.

The genes are TRBV11-2 and TRBJ2-7, with 7 bases lining up with TRBD1. In germline, CDR1 is SGHAT, CDR2 FQNNGV. The junction had 14 bases not matched to a gene; V was cut back by 5 bases and J by 7 bases. There are 15 residues in the CDR3. The CDR3 loop is CASSQSTGTLVEQYF. CDR3 DNA: TGTGCCAGCAGCCAATCGACAGGGACACTTGTTGAGCAGTACTTC.

Worth noting for this clonotype: A much larger clone differs by one base, so this may be a read error. The gene calls are TRBV9 and TRBJ2-5; 11 bases are shared with TRBD2. Germline values: CDR1 SGDLS, CDR2 YYNGEE. The CDR3 is 16 residues long. Trimming cost V 0 bases and J 11 bases; bases outside gene matches: 12. The DNA of the CDR3 is TGTGCCAGCAGCGTAGGGCTAGCGGGGGGAGACAATGAGCAGTACTTC. This gives the protein CASSVGLAGGDNEQYF. The complete variable domain, with remaining parts taken from reference TRBV9 and TRBJ2-5, reads DSGVTQTPKHLITATGQRVTLRCSPRSGDLSVYWYQQSLDQGLQFLIQYYNGEERAKGNILERFSAQQFPDLHSELNLSSLELGDSALYFCASSVGLAGGDNEQYFGPGTRLLVL.

The chain is built from TRBV12-3 or TRBV12-4 and TRBJ1-4; maybe TRBD1 (5 bases). There are 16 residues in the CDR3. The V end lost 8 bases, the J end lost 4 bases, and 20 bases lay between the germline ends. Here the CDR3 DNA reads TGTGCCAGCTATTACGGGGGAAGGGGCGTTAATGAAAAACTGTTTTTT. Protein: CASYYGGRGVNEKLFF.

In its sample, this clonotype was seen a few times. The chain recombines TRBV10-3 with TRBJ1-1; D remains ambiguous. V dropped 3 bases and J dropped 3 bases, with 11 bases sitting between them. Germline CDR1 reads ENHRY; CDR2 reads SYGVKD. This CDR3 spans 14 amino acids. For the CDR3, the DNA is TGTGCCATCAGTGATTTCAACACACACACTGAAGCTTTCTTT. As protein: CAISDFNTHTEAFF.

The chain joins TRBV7-9 to TRBJ2-1, with 9 bases fitting TRBD1. J was trimmed by 3 bases and V by 1 base; bases with no gene match: 7. This CDR3 comprises 17 residues. The germline gives CDR1 SEHNR, CDR2 FQNEAQ (reference sequence). The DNA of the CDR3 is TGTGCCAGCAGCTTAGATTCCGGGACAGGGCGCTACAATGAGCAGTTCTTC. Residues: CASSLDSGTGRYNEQFF.

Of note for this clonotype: A much more abundant neighbour one base away suggests this may be a read error. The V gene is TRBV20-1, the J gene TRBJ1-5; D may be TRBD1 (5 bases). CDR1 DFQATT and CDR2 SNEGSKA come from the germline V gene (reference sequence). CDR3 length: 15 amino acids. DNA for the CDR3: TGCAGTGCTAGAGAAACAGGCAGAAGCAATCAGTCCCAGCATTTT. Its protein product is CSARETGRSNQSQHF.

The V and J genes are TRBV11-2 and TRBJ2-3; the match to TRBD1 covers 7 bases. Unmatched junction bases numbered 9, after V lost 4 bases and J lost 2 bases. CDR1 and CDR2 from the germline V gene are SGHAT and FQNNGV. The CDR3 is 16 residues long. CDR3 sequence reads: CASSSRTGPFTDTQYF. CDR3 sequence (DNA): TGTGCCAGCAGCTCCCGGACAGGCCCCTTCACAGATACGCAGTATTTT. The entire variable domain, with the rest obtained from reference TRBV11-2 and TRBJ2-3, is as follows: EAGVAQSPRYKIIEKRQSVAFWCNPISGHATLYWYQQILGQGPKLLIQFQNNGVVDDSQLPKDRFSAERLKGVDSTLKIQPAKLEDSAVYLCASSSRTGPFTDTQYFGPGTRLTVL.

There are a few counts of this clonotype. The chain combines TRBV20-1 with TRBJ1-6; D is uncertain. V dropped 4 bases and J dropped 3 bases, with 10 bases sitting between them. CDR3 length: 14 amino acids. CDR1 and CDR2 (germline): DFQATT, SNEGSKA (reference sequence). In nucleotides, the CDR3 is TGCAGTGCTAACCCTAAATACTATAATTCACCCCTCCACTTT. Amino acids: CSANPKYYNSPLHF.

This clonotype appeared many times. V gene TRBV5-1 combines with J gene TRBJ2-5; D is possibly TRBD2 (5 bases). V was shortened by 1 base and J by 2 bases, with 15 bases between the two germline ends. The CDR3 covers 16 residues. The germline V gene encodes CDR1 SGHRS and CDR2 YFSETQ. In DNA form, the CDR3 reads TGCGCCAGCAGCTTGCCATTAGAGGGATTACAAGAGACCCAGTACTTC. Its translation is CASSLPLEGLQETQYF.

Comment on this clonotype: This may be a read error, as it is one base from a much larger clone. The chain employs TRBV7-6 and TRBJ2-7; D might be TRBD1 (6 bases). Trimming left V 3 bases short and J 7 bases short, with 19 bases between. This CDR3 is built from 15 residues. Germline V gene lookup returns CDR1 SGHVS and CDR2 FNYEAQ. CDR3 in amino acids: CASSLSDSLYNEQYF. The DNA of the CDR3 is TGTGCCAGCAGCTTGTCGGACAGCCTATACAATGAGCAGTACTTC.

This clonotype was recorded a few times. A read error may explain this, as a much larger clone is one base away. This chain links TRBV7-3 with TRBJ2-5, with D perhaps TRBD2 (5 bases). The CDR3 totals 15 residues. Germline-derived CDR1 and CDR2 are SGHTA and FQGTGA. The CDR3: CAGSTGLGGQETQYF. In DNA form, the CDR3 reads TGTGCCGGCAGCACCGGACTGGGCGGGCAAGAGACCCAGTACTTC.

The V gene is TRBV7-2, the J gene TRBJ2-5; perhaps TRBD2 as D (5 bases). In germline, CDR1 is SGHTA, CDR2 FQGNSA. The V end lost 5 bases, the J end lost 1 base, and 14 bases lay between the germline ends. The CDR3 covers 15 residues. In nucleotides, the CDR3 is TGTGCCAGCAGCCTAGGAGGTGCCCCCCAAGAGACCCAGTACTTC. Its translation: CASSLGGAPQETQYF.

This clonotype appeared many times. The V gene is TRBV14, the J gene TRBJ2-6; 7 bases match TRBD1. This CDR3 has 19 amino acids. V shed 1 base, J shed 1 base, and the junction held 10 bases outside the gene matches. Per germline, CDR1 SGHDN and CDR2 FVKESK. CDR3 DNA: TGTGCCAGCAGCCAAGCCCGACAGGGATTAGGGTCTGGGGCCAACGTCCTGACTTTC. This encodes CASSQARQGLGSGANVLTF.

The V gene is TRBV20-1, the J gene TRBJ2-3, with a weak D call TRBD1 (6 bases). Trimming left V 1 base short and J 2 bases short, with 13 bases between. Germline CDR1 is DFQATT and CDR2 is SNEGSKA (reference sequence). The CDR3 covers 15 residues. The CDR3 nucleotides read TGCAGTGCTAGAGTCCGGGACACTTACACAGATACGCAGTATTTT. This sequence encodes CSARVRDTYTDTQYF.

This clonotype was observed many times. The V and J genes are TRBV5-1 and TRBJ2-5, with D maybe TRBD1 (6 bases). V lost 0 bases and J 1 base, leaving 13 bases between the germline ends. There are 16 residues in the CDR3. The V gene's germline CDR1 is SGHRS and CDR2 YFSETQ. Here the CDR3 DNA reads TGCGCCAGCAGCTTGGCCGGGACAACGTTCCAAGAGACCCAGTACTTC. It encodes CASSLAGTTFQETQYF.